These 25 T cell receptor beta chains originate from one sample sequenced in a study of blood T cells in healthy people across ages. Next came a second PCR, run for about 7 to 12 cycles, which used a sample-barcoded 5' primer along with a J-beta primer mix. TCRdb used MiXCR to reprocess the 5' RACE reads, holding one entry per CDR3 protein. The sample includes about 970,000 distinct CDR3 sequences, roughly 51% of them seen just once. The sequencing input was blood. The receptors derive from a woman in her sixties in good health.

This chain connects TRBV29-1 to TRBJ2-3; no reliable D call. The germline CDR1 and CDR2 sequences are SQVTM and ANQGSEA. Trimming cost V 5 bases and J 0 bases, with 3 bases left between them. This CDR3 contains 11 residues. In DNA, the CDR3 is TGCAGCGTTCCGAGCACAGATACGCAGTATTTT. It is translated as CSVPSTDTQYF.

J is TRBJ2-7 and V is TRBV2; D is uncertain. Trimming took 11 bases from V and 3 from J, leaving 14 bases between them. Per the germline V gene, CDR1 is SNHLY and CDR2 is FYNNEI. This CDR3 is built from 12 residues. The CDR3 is CAGVYGLYEQYF. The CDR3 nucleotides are TGTGCCGGAGTCTATGGTCTCTACGAGCAGTACTTC.

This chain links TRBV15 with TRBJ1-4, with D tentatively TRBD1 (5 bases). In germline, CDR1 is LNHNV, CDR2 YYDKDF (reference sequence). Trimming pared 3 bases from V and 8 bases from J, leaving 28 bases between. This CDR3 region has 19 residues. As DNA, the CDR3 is TGTGCCACCAGCAGCACCACTCACAGGACCGCCGGGGATGGAGAAAAACTGTTTTTT. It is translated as CATSSTTHRTAGDGEKLFF.

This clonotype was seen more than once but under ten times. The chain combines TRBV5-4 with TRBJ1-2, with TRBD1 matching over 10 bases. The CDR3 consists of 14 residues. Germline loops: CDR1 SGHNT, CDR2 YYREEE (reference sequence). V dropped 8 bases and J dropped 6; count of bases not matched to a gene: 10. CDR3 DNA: TGTGCCAGTAGCCGTACGGGGACAGGGGATGGCTACACCTTC. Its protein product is CASSRTGTGDGYTF.

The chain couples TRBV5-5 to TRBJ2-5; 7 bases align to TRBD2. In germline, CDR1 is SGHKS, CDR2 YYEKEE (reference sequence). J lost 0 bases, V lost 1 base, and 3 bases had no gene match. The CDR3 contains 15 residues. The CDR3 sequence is CASSLTGRHQETQYF. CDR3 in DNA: TGTGCCAGCAGCTTGACCGGGAGGCACCAAGAGACCCAGTACTTC.

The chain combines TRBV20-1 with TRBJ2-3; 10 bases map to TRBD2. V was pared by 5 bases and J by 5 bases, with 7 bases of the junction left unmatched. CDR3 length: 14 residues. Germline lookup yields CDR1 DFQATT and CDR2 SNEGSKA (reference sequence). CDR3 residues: CSAPGVAGGDTQYF. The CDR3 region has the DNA TGCAGTGCTCCAGGGGTAGCGGGAGGAGATACGCAGTATTTT.

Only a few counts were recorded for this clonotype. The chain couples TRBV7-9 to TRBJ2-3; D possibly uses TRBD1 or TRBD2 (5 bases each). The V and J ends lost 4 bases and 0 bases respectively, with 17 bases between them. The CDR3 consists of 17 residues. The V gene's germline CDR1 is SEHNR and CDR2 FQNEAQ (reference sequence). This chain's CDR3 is CASSSGSEGPSTDTQYF. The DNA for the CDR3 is TGTGCCAGCAGCTCAGGGAGCGAAGGCCCTAGCACAGATACGCAGTATTTT.

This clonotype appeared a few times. The CDR3 here is CASSGGYQETQYF. CDR3 sequence (DNA): TGCGCCAGCAGCGGGGGGTACCAAGAGACCCAGTACTTC. The rearrangement links TRBV5-1 to TRBJ2-5; perhaps TRBD2 as D (6 bases). With 4 bases removed from V and 0 bases from J, the gap between germline ends came to 7 bases. The CDR3 is made up of 13 amino acids. The germline V gene encodes CDR1 SGHRS and CDR2 YFSETQ.

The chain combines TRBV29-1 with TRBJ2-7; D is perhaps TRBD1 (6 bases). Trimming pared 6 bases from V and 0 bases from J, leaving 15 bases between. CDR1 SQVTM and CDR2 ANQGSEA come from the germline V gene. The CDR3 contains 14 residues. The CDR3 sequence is CSVDDRPISYEQYF. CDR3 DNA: TGCAGCGTCGATGACAGGCCCATCTCCTACGAGCAGTACTTC.

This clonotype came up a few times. CDR3: CASSQTTGKTYEQYF. The CDR3 DNA reads as TGTGCCAGCAGCCAAACGACAGGGAAAACCTACGAGCAGTACTTC. This chain uses TRBV11-2 with TRBJ2-7; TRBD1 matches at 7 bases. This CDR3 is built from 15 residues. The V gene end was trimmed by 5 bases and the J gene end by 2 bases; junction bases not matched to a gene: 9. The germline V gene encodes CDR1 SGHAT and CDR2 FQNNGV.

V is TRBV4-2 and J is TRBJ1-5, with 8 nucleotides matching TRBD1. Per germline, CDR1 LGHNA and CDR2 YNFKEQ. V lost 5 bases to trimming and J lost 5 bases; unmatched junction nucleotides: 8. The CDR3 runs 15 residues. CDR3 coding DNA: TGTGCCAGCAGCGAAACAGGGGGGGGGGATCAGCCCCAGCATTTT. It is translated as CASSETGGGDQPQHF.

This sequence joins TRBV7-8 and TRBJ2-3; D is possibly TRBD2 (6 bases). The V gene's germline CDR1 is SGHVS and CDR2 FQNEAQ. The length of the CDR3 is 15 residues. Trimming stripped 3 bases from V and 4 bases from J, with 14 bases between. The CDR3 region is CASSLPIGGADTQYF. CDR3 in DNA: TGTGCCAGCAGCTTGCCCATCGGGGGAGCAGATACGCAGTATTTT. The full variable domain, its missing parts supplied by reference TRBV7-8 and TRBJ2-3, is GAGVSQSPRYKVAKRGQDVALRCDPISGHVSLFWYQQALGQGPEFLTYFQNEAQLDKSGLPSDRFFAERPEGSVSTLKIQRTQQEDSAVYLCASSLPIGGADTQYFGPGTRLTVL.

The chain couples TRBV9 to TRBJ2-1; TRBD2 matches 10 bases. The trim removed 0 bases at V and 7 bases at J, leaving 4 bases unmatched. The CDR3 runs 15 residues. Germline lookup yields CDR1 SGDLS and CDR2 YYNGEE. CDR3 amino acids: CASSVASGSKNEQFF. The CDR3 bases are TGTGCCAGCAGCGTAGCTAGCGGGAGTAAGAATGAGCAGTTCTTC.

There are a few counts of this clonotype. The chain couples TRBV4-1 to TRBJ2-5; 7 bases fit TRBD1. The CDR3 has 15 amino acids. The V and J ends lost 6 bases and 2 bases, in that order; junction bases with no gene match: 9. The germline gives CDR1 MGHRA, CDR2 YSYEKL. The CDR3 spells CASSPLGQKQETQYF. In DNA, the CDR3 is TGCGCCAGCAGTCCGCTGGGACAGAAACAAGAGACCCAGTACTTC.

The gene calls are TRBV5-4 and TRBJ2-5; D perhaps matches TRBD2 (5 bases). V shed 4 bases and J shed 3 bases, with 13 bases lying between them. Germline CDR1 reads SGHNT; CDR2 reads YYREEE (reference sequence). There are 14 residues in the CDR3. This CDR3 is CASSLEVGKETQYF. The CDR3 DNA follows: TGTGCCAGCAGCCTTGAGGTCGGGAAAGAGACCCAGTACTTC.

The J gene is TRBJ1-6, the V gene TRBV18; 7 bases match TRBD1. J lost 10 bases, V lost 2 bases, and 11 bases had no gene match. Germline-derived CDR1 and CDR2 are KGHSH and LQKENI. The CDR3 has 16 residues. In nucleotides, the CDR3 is TGTGCCAGCTCACCAGTAGCCGGGACAGAGTACTCACCCCTCCACTTT. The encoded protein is CASSPVAGTEYSPLHF.

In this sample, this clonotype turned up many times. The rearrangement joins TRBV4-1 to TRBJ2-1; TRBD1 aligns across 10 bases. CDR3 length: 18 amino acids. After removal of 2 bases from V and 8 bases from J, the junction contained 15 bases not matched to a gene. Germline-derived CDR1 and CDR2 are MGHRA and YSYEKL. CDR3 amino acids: CASSQQYRDRGFYDEQFF. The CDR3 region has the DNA TGCGCCAGCAGCCAACAATACCGGGACAGGGGATTTTACGATGAGCAGTTCTTC.

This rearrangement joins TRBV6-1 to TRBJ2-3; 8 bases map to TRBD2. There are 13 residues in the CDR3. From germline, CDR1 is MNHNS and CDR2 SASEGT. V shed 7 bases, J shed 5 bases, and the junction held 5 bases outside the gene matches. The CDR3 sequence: CASTGRAIDTQYF. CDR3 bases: TGTGCCAGCACCGGGAGGGCCATAGATACGCAGTATTTT.

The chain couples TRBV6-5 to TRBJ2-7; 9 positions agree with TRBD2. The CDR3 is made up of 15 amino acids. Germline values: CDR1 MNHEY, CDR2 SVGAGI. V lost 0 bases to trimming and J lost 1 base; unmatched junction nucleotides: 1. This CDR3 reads CASSYSLAGSYEQYF. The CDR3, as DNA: TGTGCCAGCAGTTACTCGCTAGCGGGATCCTACGAGCAGTACTTC.

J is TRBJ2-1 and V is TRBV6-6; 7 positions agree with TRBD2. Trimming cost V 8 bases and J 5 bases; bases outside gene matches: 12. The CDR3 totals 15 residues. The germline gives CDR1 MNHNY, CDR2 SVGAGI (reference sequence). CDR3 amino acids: CASVRGGSNNNEQFF. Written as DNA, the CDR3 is TGTGCCAGCGTTCGAGGCGGGAGTAACAACAATGAGCAGTTCTTC.

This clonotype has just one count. CDR3 in DNA: TGCAGTGCTAGAGGCGGGATATTGGGCGAGCAGTACTTC. Translated, it gives CSARGGILGEQYF. The chain uses TRBV20-1 and TRBJ2-7; D perhaps matches TRBD2 (6 bases). The CDR3 totals 13 residues. Between the trimmed V and J ends, which lost 1 base and 6 bases, there was a span of 13 bases. Germline CDR1 DFQATT, CDR2 SNEGSKA (reference sequence).

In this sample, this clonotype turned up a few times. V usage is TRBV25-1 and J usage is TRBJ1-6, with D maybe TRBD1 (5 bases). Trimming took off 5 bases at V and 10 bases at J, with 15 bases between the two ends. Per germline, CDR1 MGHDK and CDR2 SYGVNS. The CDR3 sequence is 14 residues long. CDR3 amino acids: CASSLQGLNSPLHF. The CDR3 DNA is TGTGCCAGCAGTTTGCAGGGATTAAACTCACCCCTCCACTTT.

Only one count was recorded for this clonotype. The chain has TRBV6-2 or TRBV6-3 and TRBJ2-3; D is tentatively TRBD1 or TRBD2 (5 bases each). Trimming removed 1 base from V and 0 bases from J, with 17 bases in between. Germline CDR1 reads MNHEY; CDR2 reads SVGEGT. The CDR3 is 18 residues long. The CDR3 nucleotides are TGTGCCAGCAGTTACTTAATACCGGGACGAGCGAGCACAGATACGCAGTATTTT. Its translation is CASSYLIPGRASTDTQYF.

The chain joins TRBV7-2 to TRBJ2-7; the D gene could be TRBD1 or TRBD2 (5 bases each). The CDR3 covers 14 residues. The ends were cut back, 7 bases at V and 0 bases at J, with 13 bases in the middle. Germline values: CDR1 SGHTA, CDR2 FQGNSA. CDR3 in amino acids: CASTLGESSYEQYF. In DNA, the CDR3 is TGTGCCAGCACCCTAGGGGAGAGCTCCTACGAGCAGTACTTC.

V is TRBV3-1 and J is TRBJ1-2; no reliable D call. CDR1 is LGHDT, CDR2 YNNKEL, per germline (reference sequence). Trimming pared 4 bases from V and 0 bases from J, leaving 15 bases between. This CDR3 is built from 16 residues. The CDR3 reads CASSPRTDRTNYGYTF. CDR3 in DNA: TGTGCCAGCAGCCCCCGGACGGATCGAACTAACTATGGCTACACCTTC.